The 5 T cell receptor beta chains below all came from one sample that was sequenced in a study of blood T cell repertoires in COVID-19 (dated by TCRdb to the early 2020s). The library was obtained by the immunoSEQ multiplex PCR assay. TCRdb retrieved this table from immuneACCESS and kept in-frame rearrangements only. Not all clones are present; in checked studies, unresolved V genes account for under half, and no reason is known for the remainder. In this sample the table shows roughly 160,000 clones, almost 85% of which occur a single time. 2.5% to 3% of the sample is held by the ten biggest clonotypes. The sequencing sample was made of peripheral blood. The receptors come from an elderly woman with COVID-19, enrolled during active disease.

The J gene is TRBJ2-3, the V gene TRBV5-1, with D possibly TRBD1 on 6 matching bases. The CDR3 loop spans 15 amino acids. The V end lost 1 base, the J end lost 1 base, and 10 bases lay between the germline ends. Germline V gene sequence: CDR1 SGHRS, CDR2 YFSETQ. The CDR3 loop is CASSLQGIGTDTQYF. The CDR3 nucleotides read TGCGCCAGCAGCTTGCAGGGGATCGGCACAGATACGCAGTATTTT.

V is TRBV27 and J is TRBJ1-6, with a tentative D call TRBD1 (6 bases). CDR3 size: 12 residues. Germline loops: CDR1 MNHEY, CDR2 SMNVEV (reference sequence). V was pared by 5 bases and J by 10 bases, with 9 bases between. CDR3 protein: CASSEGVSPLHF. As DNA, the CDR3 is TGTGCCAGCAGTGAGGGGGTCTCACCCCTCCACTTT.

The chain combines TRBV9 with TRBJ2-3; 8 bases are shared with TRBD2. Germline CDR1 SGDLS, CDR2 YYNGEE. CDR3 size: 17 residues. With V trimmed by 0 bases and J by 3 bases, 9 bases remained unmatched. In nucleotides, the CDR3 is TGTGCCAGCAGCGTAGCTCGGGTTAGCGGGGTTACAGATACGCAGTATTTT. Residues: CASSVARVSGVTDTQYF. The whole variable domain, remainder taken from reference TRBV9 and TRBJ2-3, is DSGVTQTPKHLITATGQRVTLRCSPRSGDLSVYWYQQSLDQGLQFLIQYYNGEERAKGNILERFSAQQFPDLHSELNLSSLELGDSALYFCASSVARVSGVTDTQYFGPGTRLTVL.

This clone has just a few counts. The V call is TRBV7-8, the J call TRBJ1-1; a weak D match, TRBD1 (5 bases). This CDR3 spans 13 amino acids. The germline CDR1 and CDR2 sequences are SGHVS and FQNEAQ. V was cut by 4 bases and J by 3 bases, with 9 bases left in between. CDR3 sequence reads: CASSSTRDTEAFF. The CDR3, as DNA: TGTGCCAGCAGCTCGACCAGGGACACTGAAGCTTTCTTT. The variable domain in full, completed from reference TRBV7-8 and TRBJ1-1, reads GAGVSQSPRYKVAKRGQDVALRCDPISGHVSLFWYQQALGQGPEFLTYFQNEAQLDKSGLPSDRFFAERPEGSVSTLKIQRTQQEDSAVYLCASSSTRDTEAFFGQGTRLTVV.

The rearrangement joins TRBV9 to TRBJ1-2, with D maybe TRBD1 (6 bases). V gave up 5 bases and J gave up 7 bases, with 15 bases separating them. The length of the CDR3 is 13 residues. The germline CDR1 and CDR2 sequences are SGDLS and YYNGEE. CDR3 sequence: CASRTTGSSGYTF. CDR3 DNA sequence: TGTGCCAGCAGGACCACAGGGAGCAGTGGCTACACCTTC.